The 23 T cell receptor beta chains below all came from one sample that was sequenced in a study of cytomegalovirus exposure and HLA in healthy donors. The PCR was carried out with 60 Vbeta primers and 13 Jbeta primers. Sequencing used immunoSEQ multiplex PCR; TCRdb keeps in-frame clones, though not all of them. The sample has 150,000 to 200,000 clones, roughly 80% seen once. Sequencing was carried out using PBMCs. Receptors originate from a man aged 50 to 60 in good health and CMV-seropositive.

The rearrangement links TRBV28 to TRBJ1-1; 8 nucleotides agree with TRBD1. The CDR3 length is 13 residues. V lost 6 bases, J lost 7 bases, and 7 bases stayed unmatched. Germline V CDR1 and CDR2: MDHEN, SYDVKM. CDR3 bases: TGTGCCAGCAGCCCCGGACAGGGCGTTGAAGCTTTCTTT. It yields the protein CASSPGQGVEAFF.

This clone has just a few counts. The chain carries TRBV25-1 and TRBJ2-3, with D possibly being TRBD1 (5 bases). The V gene lost 1 base and the J gene lost 3 bases, with 17 bases spanning the gap. The CDR3 is 17 residues long. The germline V gene has CDR1 MGHDK and CDR2 SYGVNS. The CDR3 loop reads CASSELGKGLGTDTQYF. CDR3 DNA: TGTGCCAGCAGTGAATTGGGAAAGGGGTTGGGGACAGATACGCAGTATTTT.

This clone was seen only once. The V gene is TRBV6-5, the J gene TRBJ2-5, with D possibly being TRBD2 (7 bases). With 10 bases removed from V and 6 bases from J, the gap between germline ends came to 18 bases. CDR1 and CDR2 from the germline V gene are MNHEY and SVGAGI. This CDR3 is built from 13 residues. CDR3 loop: CATWGGGGKTQYF. The CDR3, as DNA: TGTGCCACTTGGGGGGGAGGGGGGAAGACCCAGTACTTC.

The chain has TRBV28 and TRBJ2-2, with 10 bases identical to TRBD2. CDR1 MDHEN and CDR2 SYDVKM come from the germline V gene. This CDR3 contains 16 residues. Germline trimming cut 5 bases from V and 5 bases from J; bases unmatched to any gene: 8. In DNA form, the CDR3 reads TGTGCCAGCAGTGTTAGCGGGGGGACTGGAACCGGGGAGCTGTTTTTT. Protein: CASSVSGGTGTGELFF.

The chain has TRBV4-2 and TRBJ2-5; 8 positions match TRBD1. The last part of the DNA fits TRBJ2-7 better; the J call may be wrong. The germline CDR1 and CDR2 sequences are LGHNA and YNFKEQ. CDR3 size: 15 residues. CDR3 amino acids: CASSQDEDRVYEQYF. The DNA for the CDR3 is TGTGCCAGCAGCCAAGATGAGGACAGGGTCTACGAGCAGTACTTC.

The chain couples TRBV6-5 to TRBJ1-2; D is unclear. The germline V gene has CDR1 MNHEY and CDR2 SVGAGI. Deletions cut 6 bases from V and 0 bases from J, with 11 bases between. This CDR3 contains 14 residues. The CDR3 sequence: CASSLQRTNYGYTF. Here the CDR3 DNA reads TGTGCCAGCAGCCTTCAGAGGACTAACTATGGCTACACCTTC.

This chain joins TRBV30 and TRBJ2-7; 8 bases fit TRBD1. This CDR3 comprises 15 residues. CDR1 GTSNPN and CDR2 SVGIG come from the germline V gene (reference sequence). V lost 0 bases to trimming and J lost 6 bases; unmatched junction nucleotides: 10. CDR3 loop: CAWSVPRQGRGEQYF. The CDR3 nucleotides read TGTGCCTGGAGTGTACCCCGACAGGGGAGAGGCGAGCAGTACTTC.

The J gene is TRBJ2-2, the V gene TRBV11-3; 9 bases line up with TRBD2. The trim removed 2 bases at V and 5 bases at J, leaving 6 bases unmatched. The germline gives CDR1 SGHNT, CDR2 YENEEA. The CDR3 covers 16 residues. The CDR3 spells CASSLRRGRVTGELFF. Here the CDR3 DNA reads TGTGCCAGCAGCTTACGACGCGGGAGGGTTACCGGGGAGCTGTTTTTT.

The CDR3 nucleotides are TGTGCCAGCTCACCGGGCAGGGGCCCTACTGGGGCCAACGTCCTGACTTTC. As protein: CASSPGRGPTGANVLTF. The chain carries TRBV18 and TRBJ2-6, with D tentatively TRBD1 (6 bases). Per the germline V gene, CDR1 is KGHSH and CDR2 is LQKENI. The CDR3 length is 17 residues. V lost 3 bases and J lost 2, with 14 bases in between.

This chain links TRBV7-8 with TRBJ2-1, with 8 positions matching TRBD2. CDR1 SGHVS and CDR2 FQNEAQ come from the germline V gene. Losses at the gene ends were 2 bases for V and 8 bases for J; bases not matched to a gene: 5. The CDR3 runs 14 residues. The CDR3 region is CASSLRTSSHEQFF. As DNA, the CDR3 is TGTGCCAGCAGCTTAAGGACTAGCAGTCATGAGCAGTTCTTC.

The chain links TRBV4-2 to TRBJ2-5; weak D call: TRBD2 (5 bases). Germline CDR1 is LGHNA and CDR2 is YNFKEQ. The CDR3 length is 15 residues. V lost 0 bases, J lost 6 bases, and 14 bases lay in between. This CDR3 is CASSQDYEGAKTQYF. Written as DNA, the CDR3 is TGTGCCAGCAGCCAAGATTATGAGGGAGCCAAGACCCAGTACTTC.

The chain carries TRBV18 and TRBJ2-7, with 9 bases fitting TRBD2. V shed 1 base and J 2 bases; nucleotides not matched to a gene: 3. Germline CDR1 and CDR2: KGHSH and LQKENI. This CDR3 comprises 15 residues. In DNA form, the CDR3 reads TGTGCCAGCTCACCACTTGCGGGGGGGCCCTACGAGCAGTACTTC. Translation gives CASSPLAGGPYEQYF.

The chain uses TRBV6-5 and TRBJ2-5; the match to TRBD1 covers 7 bases. This CDR3 has 15 residues. The germline gives CDR1 MNHEY, CDR2 SVGAGI. V dropped 6 bases and J dropped 2; count of bases not matched to a gene: 9. The CDR3 DNA is TGTGCCAGCAGACCAGGGACAGCCCCACAAGAGACCCAGTACTTC. This encodes CASRPGTAPQETQYF.

V is TRBV5-6 and J is TRBJ2-7, with 9 bases matching TRBD2. CDR3 length equals 15 residues. V trimming: 2 bases; J trimming: 0 bases; junction bases outside the gene matches: 3. Germline values: CDR1 SGHDT, CDR2 YYEEEE. The CDR3 reads CASSFSTSGSYEQYF. The CDR3 nucleotides read TGTGCCAGCAGCTTCTCGACTAGCGGCTCCTACGAGCAGTACTTC. Based on the CDR3 plus reference TRBV5-6 and TRBJ2-7, the full variable domain is DAGVTQSPTHLIKTRGQQVTLRCSPKSGHDTVSWYQQALGQGPQFIFQYYEEEERQRGNFPDRFSGHQFPNYSSELNVNALLLGDSALYLCASSFSTSGSYEQYFGPGTRLTVT.

This chain joins TRBV27 and TRBJ2-2; D uncertain. V was shortened by 6 bases and J by 6 bases, with 11 bases between the two germline ends. This CDR3 is 13 amino acids long. Germline CDR1 and CDR2: MNHEY and SMNVEV (reference sequence). CDR3 sequence (DNA): TGTGCCAGCAGCTTTCACTCCGCCGGGGAGCTGTTTTTT. Translation gives CASSFHSAGELFF.

This clone was counted a few times. The rearrangement uses TRBV6-1 and TRBJ1-6; 8 bases agree with TRBD1. CDR3 length: 15 residues. Looked up from germline, CDR1 is MNHNS and CDR2 is SASEGT. The trim removed 2 bases at V and 7 bases at J, leaving 4 bases unmatched. CDR3 sequence reads: CASSENRGSNSPLHF. The CDR3 DNA is TGTGCCAGCAGTGAAAACAGGGGGTCCAATTCACCCCTCCACTTT.

This clone was counted a single time. At the DNA level, this CDR3 is encoded by other sequences in the same sample as well. This chain links TRBV4-1 with TRBJ2-5; 10 nucleotides agree with TRBD2. The CDR3 covers 16 residues. Germline values: CDR1 MGHRA, CDR2 YSYEKL. Trimming removed 4 bases from V and 1 base from J; junction bases left unmatched: 6. The CDR3 protein is CASSPLSGGAQETQYF. CDR3 sequence (DNA): TGCGCCAGCAGCCCTCTCAGCGGGGGGGCCCAAGAGACCCAGTACTTC.

The chain joins TRBV27 to TRBJ2-6; 8 bases are shared with TRBD1. CDR1 is MNHEY and CDR2 is SMNVEV in the germline V gene (reference sequence). With V trimmed by 1 base and J by 3 bases, 8 bases remained unmatched. The CDR3 consists of 18 residues. The CDR3 DNA reads TGTGCCAGCAGTTTATTCGGCAGGGGGCGCCATGGGGCCAACGTCCTGACTTTC. Residues: CASSLFGRGRHGANVLTF.

The chain employs TRBV7-9 and TRBJ2-1; no reliable D call. V lost 1 base, J lost 5 bases, and 12 bases lay in between. Germline V CDR1 and CDR2: SEHNR, FQNEAQ (reference sequence). The CDR3 spans 15 residues. The CDR3 region has the DNA TGTGCCAGCAGCTTAGGACTTCCCCCGGACAATGAGCAGTTCTTC. It codes for CASSLGLPPDNEQFF.

The chain uses TRBV9 and TRBJ1-3, with 8 bases identical to TRBD1. In germline, CDR1 is SGDLS, CDR2 YYNGEE. With V trimmed by 0 bases and J by 0 bases, 5 bases remained unmatched. This CDR3 contains 17 residues. The CDR3 sequence is CASSVGAGGLSGNTIYF. DNA for the CDR3: TGTGCCAGCAGCGTAGGCGCAGGGGGCCTCTCTGGAAACACCATATATTTT.

The rearrangement uses TRBV18 and TRBJ2-7; no clear D. Germline lookup yields CDR1 KGHSH and CDR2 LQKENI. The CDR3 sequence is 13 residues long. Trimming took 2 bases from V and 1 from J, leaving 6 bases between them. The CDR3 loop is CASSPIASYEQYF. CDR3 in DNA: TGTGCCAGCTCACCAATAGCTTCCTACGAGCAGTACTTC.

The chain uses TRBV4-2 and TRBJ2-3; 10 bases are a match to TRBD2. CDR1 is LGHNA and CDR2 is YNFKEQ in the germline V gene. J gave up 3 bases and V 2 bases, and 5 bases lay outside the gene matches. The CDR3 runs 16 residues. The CDR3 reads CASSQIQRGGTDTQYF. CDR3 bases: TGTGCCAGCAGCCAAATCCAGCGGGGGGGAACAGATACGCAGTATTTT.

This sequence joins TRBV5-1 and TRBJ2-5, with 8 bases that match TRBD1. The V segment lost 6 bases and the J segment 2 bases; nucleotides outside the gene matches: 15. This CDR3 is built from 17 residues. Looked up from germline, CDR1 is SGHRS and CDR2 is YFSETQ. DNA for the CDR3: TGCGCCAGCAACTTATGGCCCGGGACAGGACCTCAAGAGACCCAGTACTTC. It specifies CASNLWPGTGPQETQYF. Supplemented by reference TRBV5-1 and TRBJ2-5, the full variable domain reads KAGVTQTPRYLIKTRGQQVTLSCSPISGHRSVSWYQQTPGQGLQFLFEYFSETQRNKGNFPGRFSGRQFSNSRSEMNVSTLELGDSALYLCASNLWPGTGPQETQYFGPGTRLLVL.